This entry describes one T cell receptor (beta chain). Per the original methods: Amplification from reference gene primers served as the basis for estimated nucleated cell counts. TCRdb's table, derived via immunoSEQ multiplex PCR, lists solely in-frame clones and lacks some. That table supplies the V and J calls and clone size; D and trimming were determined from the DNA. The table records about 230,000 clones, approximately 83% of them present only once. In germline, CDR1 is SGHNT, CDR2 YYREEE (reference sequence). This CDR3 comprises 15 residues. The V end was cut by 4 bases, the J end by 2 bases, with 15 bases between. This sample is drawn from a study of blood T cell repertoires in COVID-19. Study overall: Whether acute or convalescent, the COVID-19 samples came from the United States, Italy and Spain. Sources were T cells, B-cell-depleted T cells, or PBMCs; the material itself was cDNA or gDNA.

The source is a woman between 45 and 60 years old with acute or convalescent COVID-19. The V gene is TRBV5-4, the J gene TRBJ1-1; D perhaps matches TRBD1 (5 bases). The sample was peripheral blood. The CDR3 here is CASSRTGGGNTEAFF. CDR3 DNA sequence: TGTGCCAGCAGCCGAACCGGGGGGGGAAACACTGAAGCTTTCTTT.